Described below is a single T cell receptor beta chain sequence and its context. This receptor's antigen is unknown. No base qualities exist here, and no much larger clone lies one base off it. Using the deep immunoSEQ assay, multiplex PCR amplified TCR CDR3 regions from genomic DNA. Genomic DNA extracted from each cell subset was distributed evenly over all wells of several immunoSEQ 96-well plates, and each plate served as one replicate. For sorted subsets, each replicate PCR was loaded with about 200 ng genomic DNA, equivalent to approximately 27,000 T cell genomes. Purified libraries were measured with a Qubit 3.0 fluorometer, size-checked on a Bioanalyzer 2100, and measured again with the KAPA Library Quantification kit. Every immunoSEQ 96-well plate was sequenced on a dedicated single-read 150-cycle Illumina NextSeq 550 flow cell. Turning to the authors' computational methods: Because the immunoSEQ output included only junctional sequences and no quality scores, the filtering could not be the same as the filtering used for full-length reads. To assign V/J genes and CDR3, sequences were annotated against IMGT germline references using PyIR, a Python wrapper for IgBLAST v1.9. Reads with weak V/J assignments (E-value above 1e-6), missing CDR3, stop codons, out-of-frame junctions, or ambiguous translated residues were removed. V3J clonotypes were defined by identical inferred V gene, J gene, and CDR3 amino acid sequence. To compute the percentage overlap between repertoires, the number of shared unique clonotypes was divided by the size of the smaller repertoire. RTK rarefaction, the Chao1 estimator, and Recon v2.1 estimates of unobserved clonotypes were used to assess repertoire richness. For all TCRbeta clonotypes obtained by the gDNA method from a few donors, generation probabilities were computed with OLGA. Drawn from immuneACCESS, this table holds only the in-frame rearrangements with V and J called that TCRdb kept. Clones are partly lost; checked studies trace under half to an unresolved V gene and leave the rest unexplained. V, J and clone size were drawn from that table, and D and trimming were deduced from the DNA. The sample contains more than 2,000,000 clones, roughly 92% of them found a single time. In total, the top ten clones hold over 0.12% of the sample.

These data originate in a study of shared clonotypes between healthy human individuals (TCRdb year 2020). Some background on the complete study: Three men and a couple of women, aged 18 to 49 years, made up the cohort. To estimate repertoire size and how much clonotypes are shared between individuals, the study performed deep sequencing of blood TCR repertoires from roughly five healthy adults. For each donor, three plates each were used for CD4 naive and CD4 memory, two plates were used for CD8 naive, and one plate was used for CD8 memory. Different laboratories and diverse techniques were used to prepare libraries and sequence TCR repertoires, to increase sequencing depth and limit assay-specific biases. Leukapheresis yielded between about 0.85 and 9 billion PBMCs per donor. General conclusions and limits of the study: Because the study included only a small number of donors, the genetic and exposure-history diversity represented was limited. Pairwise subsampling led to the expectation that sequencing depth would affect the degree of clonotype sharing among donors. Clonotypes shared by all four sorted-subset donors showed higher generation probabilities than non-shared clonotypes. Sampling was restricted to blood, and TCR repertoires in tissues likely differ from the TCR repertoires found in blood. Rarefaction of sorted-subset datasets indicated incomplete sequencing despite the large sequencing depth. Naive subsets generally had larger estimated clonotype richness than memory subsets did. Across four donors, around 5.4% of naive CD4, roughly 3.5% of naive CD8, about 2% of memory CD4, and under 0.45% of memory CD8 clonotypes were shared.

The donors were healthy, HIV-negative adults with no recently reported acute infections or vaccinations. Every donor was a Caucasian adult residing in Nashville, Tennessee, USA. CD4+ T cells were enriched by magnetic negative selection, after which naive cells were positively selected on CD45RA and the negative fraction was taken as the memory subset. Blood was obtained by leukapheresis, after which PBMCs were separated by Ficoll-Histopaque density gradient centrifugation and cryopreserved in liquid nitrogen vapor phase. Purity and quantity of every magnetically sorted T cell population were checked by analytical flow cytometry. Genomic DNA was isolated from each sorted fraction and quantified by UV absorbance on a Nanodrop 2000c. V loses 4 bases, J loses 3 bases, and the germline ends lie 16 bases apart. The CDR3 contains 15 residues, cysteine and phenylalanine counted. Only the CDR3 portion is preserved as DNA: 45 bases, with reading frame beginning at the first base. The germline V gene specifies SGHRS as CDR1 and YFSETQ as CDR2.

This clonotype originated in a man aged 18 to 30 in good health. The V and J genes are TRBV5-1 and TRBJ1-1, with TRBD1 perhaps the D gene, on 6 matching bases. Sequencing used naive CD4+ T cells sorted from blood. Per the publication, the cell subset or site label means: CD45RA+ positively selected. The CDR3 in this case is CASSLGRGVDTEAFF. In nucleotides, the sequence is TGCGCCAGCAGCCTGGGCAGGGGCGTTGACACTGAAGCTTTCTTT. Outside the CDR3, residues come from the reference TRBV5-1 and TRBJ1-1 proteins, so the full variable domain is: KAGVTQTPRYLIKTRGQQVTLSCSPISGHRSVSWYQQTPGQGLQFLFEYFSETQRNKGNFPGRFSGRQFSNSRSEMNVSTLELGDSALYLCASSLGRGVDTEAFFGQGTRLTVV.